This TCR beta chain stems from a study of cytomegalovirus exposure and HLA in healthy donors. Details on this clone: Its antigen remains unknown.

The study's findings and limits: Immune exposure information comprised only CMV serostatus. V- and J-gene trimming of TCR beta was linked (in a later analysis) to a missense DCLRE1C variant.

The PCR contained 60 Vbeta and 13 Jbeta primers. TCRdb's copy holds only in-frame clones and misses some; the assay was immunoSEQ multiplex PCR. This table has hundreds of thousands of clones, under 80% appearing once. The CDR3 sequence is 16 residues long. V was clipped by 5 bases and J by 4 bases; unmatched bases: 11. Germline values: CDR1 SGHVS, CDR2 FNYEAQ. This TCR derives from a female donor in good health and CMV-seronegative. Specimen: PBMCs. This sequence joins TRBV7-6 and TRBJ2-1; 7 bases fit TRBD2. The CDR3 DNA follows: TGTGCCAGCAGCCCGCCCGGATTAGCGGGTTACAATGAGCAGTTCTTC. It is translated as CASSPPGLAGYNEQFF.